This T cell receptor (beta chain) was recorded in a study of shared clonotypes between healthy human individuals. Background on the study: Participating donors consisted of a couple of women and a few men aged 18 to 49.

Donors, without exception, were Caucasian adults residing in Nashville, Tennessee. From CD4+ cells came CD45RA+ naive and CD45RA-negative memory subsets. Trimming cost V 3 bases and J 6 bases; bases outside gene matches: 9. This CDR3 comprises 17 residues. Germline values: CDR1 KGHSH, CDR2 LQKENI. Study processing details: ImmunoSEQ output lacked quality scores and full-length reads, limiting matched filtering. Clones were sequenced by immunoSEQ multiplex PCR, and TCRdb holds only the in-frame ones, with some missing. V, J and clone size derive from that table, while D and trimming were established from the DNA sequence. Of roughly 2.6 million clones listed, approximately 94% are singletons.

This clonotype originated in a man between 18 and 29 years old in good health. Specimen: naive CD4+ T cells sorted from blood. The subset: CD45RA+ positively selected. This chain connects TRBV18 to TRBJ2-2, with 11 bases lining up with TRBD2. The CDR3 DNA sequence: TGTGCCAGCTCACCTACCGTGGCTAGCGGGAGGTCCGGGGAGCTGTTTTTT. It translates to CASSPTVASGRSGELFF.